This is a list of T cell receptor beta chains from one sample in a study of blood T cell repertoires in COVID-19. Assay: immunoSEQ multiplex PCR; the TCRdb copy retains only in-frame clones and omits some. The sample contains about 180,000 clones, roughly 80% of which appear only once. Material: peripheral blood. All receptors come from a human donor in a cohort sampled during active COVID-19. Both conserved end residues are part of each CDR3. A D gene is named only where the DNA matches it firmly. Size is stated for part of the rows, as once, few or many counts, or as a class when the clone is expanded.

>TRBV4-1|TRBD2|TRBJ2-7|.
CASSQELAGGHEQYF
TGCGCCAGCAGCCAAGAACTAGCGGGAGGCCACGAGCAGTACTTC
>TRBV18|.|TRBJ2-6|.
CASSPQSTVGANVLTF
TGTGCCAGCTCACCACAGAGCACCGTGGGGGCCAACGTCCTGACTTTC
>TRBV3-1/TRBV3-2|.|TRBJ2-7|.
CASSQGRAIKNEQYF
TGTGCCAGCAGCCAAGGTAGAGCAATTAAAAACGAGCAGTACTTC
>TRBV27|TRBD1|TRBJ1-4|.
CASSPRAGQGNEKLFF
TGTGCCAGCAGCCCCAGGGCGGGACAGGGGAATGAAAAACTGTTTTTT
>TRBV19|.|TRBJ2-2|once
CASNWVQTNTGELFF
TGTGCCAGTAATTGGGTACAGACGAACACCGGGGAGCTGTTTTTT
>TRBV7-6|TRBD1|TRBJ1-2|.
CASSPRTGGVVNYGYTF
TGTGCCAGCAGCCCCCGGACAGGGGGGGTGGTCAACTATGGCTACACCTTC
>TRBV18|.|TRBJ1-5|few
CASSLRVEQPQHF
TGTGCCAGCTCCCTGCGGGTTGAACAGCCCCAGCATTTT
>TRBV27|.|TRBJ1-4|.
CASRIGGATNEKLFF
TGTGCCAGCAGAATAGGGGGTGCAACTAATGAAAAACTGTTTTTT
>TRBV11-2|TRBD1|TRBJ2-7|.
CASSAGQGASYEQYF
TGTGCCAGCAGCGCGGGACAGGGGGCTTCCTACGAGCAGTACTTC
>TRBV27|.|TRBJ2-1|.
CASSYWGARGSYNEQFF
TGTGCCAGCAGTTACTGGGGGGCCAGGGGGTCCTACAATGAGCAGTTCTTC
>TRBV2|.|TRBJ2-3|.
CASSEDRSRTQYF
TGTGCCAGCAGTGAAGACCGATCGAGGACGCAGTATTTT
>TRBV24-1|TRBD1|TRBJ2-2|.
CATSDPGTGIDTGELFF
TGTGCCACCAGTGACCCCGGGACAGGGATCGACACCGGGGAGCTGTTTTTT
>TRBV11-3|TRBD2|TRBJ2-1|few
CASSLGGTSGNEQFF
TGTGCCAGCAGCTTAGGGGGGACTAGCGGCAATGAGCAGTTCTTC
>TRBV2|.|TRBJ1-4|.
CASTRTATNEKLFF
TGTGCCAGCACTCGGACAGCAACTAATGAAAAACTGTTTTTT
>TRBV27|TRBD2|TRBJ2-1|.
CASSHRLAGGRYNEQFF
TGTGCCAGCAGTCACCGACTAGCGGGAGGACGGTACAATGAGCAGTTCTTC
>TRBV6-6|TRBD1|TRBJ1-3|.
CASSTGQGNTIYF
TGTGCCAGCAGCACGGGACAGGGAAACACCATATATTTT
>TRBV28|TRBD2|TRBJ2-7|.
CASLASGTYEQYF
TGTGCCAGTTTGGCTAGCGGGACTTACGAGCAGTACTTC
>TRBV7-8|.|TRBJ2-5|.
CASRPRGEETQYF
TGTGCCAGCAGACCTCGGGGAGAAGAGACCCAGTACTTC
>TRBV28|.|TRBJ1-2|.
CASTSSGERYGYTF
TGTGCCAGCACCTCCAGCGGGGAAAGGTATGGCTACACCTTC
>TRBV5-1|TRBD1|TRBJ2-5|.
CASSYDRAETQYF
TGCGCCAGCAGCTACGACAGGGCGGAGACCCAGTACTTC
>TRBV5-4|.|TRBJ1-3|.
CASTFGGTDGRNTIYF
TGTGCCAGCACCTTTGGGGGGACGGACGGGCGAAACACCATATATTTT
>TRBV29-1|TRBD2|TRBJ2-7|.
CSVSPGLEISYEQYF
TGCAGCGTCTCCCCGGGACTAGAAATTTCCTACGAGCAGTACTTC
>TRBV4-2|TRBD1|TRBJ1-6|.
CASSPRTGGNSPLHF
TGTGCCAGCAGCCCCCGGACAGGGGGCAATTCACCCCTCCACTTT
>TRBV7-2|TRBD1|TRBJ2-5|.
CASSSTPTGSRTQYF
TGTGCCAGCAGCTCGACCCCGACAGGGTCGAGGACCCAGTACTTC
>TRBV4-2|.|TRBJ2-1|.
CASSSLAYEQFF
TGTGCCAGCAGCTCTCTAGCCTATGAGCAGTTCTTC
>TRBV6-2/TRBV6-3|TRBD2|TRBJ2-1|.
CASSRPAGTYNEQFF
TGTGCCAGCAGCCGCCCAGCGGGAACCTACAATGAGCAGTTCTTC
>TRBV2|TRBD1|TRBJ1-2|.
CASSRTGTPNYGYTF
TGTGCCAGCAGTCGGACAGGGACGCCTAACTATGGCTACACCTTC
>TRBV5-4|.|TRBJ2-3|.
CASSLPGKGQADTQYF
TGTGCCAGCAGCTTGCCGGGGAAAGGTCAGGCAGATACGCAGTATTTT
>TRBV27|TRBD1|TRBJ1-1|.
CASSLTKDRVRAFF
TGTGCCAGCAGTTTAACCAAAGACAGGGTCAGAGCTTTCTTT
>TRBV9|.|TRBJ1-1|.
CASSPTQGNTEAFF
TGTGCCAGCAGCCCTACACAGGGGAACACTGAAGCTTTCTTT